These 13 T cell receptor beta chains originate from one sample sequenced in a study of cytotoxic CD8 clonotypes in ibrutinib-treated CLL. Repertoires were generated with immunoSEQ multiplex PCR, while TCRdb's copy carries only in-frame clones and drops some. The sample has over 130,000 clones; approximately 80% are singletons. The source was PBMCs, collected after 36 months of ibrutinib treatment. The source of these receptors is a human donor with chronic lymphocytic leukemia.

The chain is built from TRBV7-3 and TRBJ2-5, with 8 bases aligning to TRBD2. Per germline, CDR1 SGHTA and CDR2 FQGTGA. The CDR3 runs to 16 residues. Trimming removed 1 base from V and 3 bases from J; junction bases left unmatched: 7. The DNA for the CDR3 is TGTGCCAGCAGCTTAAGCTCTGCAGCGGGAGAAGAGACCCAGTACTTC. It codes for CASSLSSAAGEETQYF.

CDR3 amino acids: CASSEGDLLYEQYF. The CDR3 bases are TGTGCCAGCAGTGAAGGGGACCTTCTCTACGAGCAGTACTTC. The V gene is TRBV6-1, the J gene TRBJ2-7; D may correspond to TRBD1 or TRBD2 (5 bases each). The germline V gene has CDR1 MNHNS and CDR2 SASEGT. The V end lost 1 base, the J end lost 3 bases, and 10 bases lay between the germline ends. CDR3 length: 14 amino acids.

This clone came up a few times. This rearrangement joins TRBV5-1 to TRBJ2-7, with D perhaps assigned TRBD1 or TRBD2 (6 bases each). The CDR3 has 15 amino acids. V was clipped by 0 bases and J by 2 bases, with 12 bases between them. Germline CDR1 SGHRS, CDR2 YFSETQ. For the CDR3, the DNA is TGCGCCAGCAGCTTGGAGAGGGGGGCTGCCTACGAGCAGTACTTC. This translates into CASSLERGAAYEQYF.

This chain joins TRBV5-1 and TRBJ2-1; 7 bases fit TRBD1. V was pared by 5 bases and J by 0 bases, with 5 bases of the junction left unmatched. This CDR3 spans 15 amino acids. From germline, CDR1 is SGHRS and CDR2 YFSETQ. The CDR3 DNA is TGCGCCAGCAGTGAACAGGGGAGCTCCTACAATGAGCAGTTCTTC. Translated: CASSEQGSSYNEQFF.

The rearrangement links TRBV28 to TRBJ1-4, with D hard to call. V lost 6 bases and J lost 8, with 10 bases in between. The CDR3 contains 12 residues. The germline V gene encodes CDR1 MDHEN and CDR2 SYDVKM. The CDR3 sequence is CASSTFLEKLFF. CDR3 DNA: TGTGCCAGCAGCACCTTCTTGGAAAAACTGTTTTTT.

Note on this clone: Other DNA sequences in this specimen translate into the identical CDR3. The chain links TRBV5-4 to TRBJ2-1; D not resolved. This CDR3 comprises 13 residues. Germline V gene data show CDR1 as SGHNT and CDR2 as YYREEE (reference sequence). The ends were cut back, 3 bases at V and 3 bases at J, with 7 bases in the middle. For the CDR3, the DNA is TGTGCCAGCAGCTCTGACAACTACAATGAGCAGTTCTTC. Its protein product is CASSSDNYNEQFF.

The V call is TRBV29-1, the J call TRBJ2-5, with D possibly TRBD1 on 5 matching bases. Germline CDR1 is SQVTM and CDR2 is ANQGSEA. V lost 4 bases, J lost 0 bases, and 12 bases lay in between. This CDR3 has 14 amino acids. CDR3 region: CSVVGVRDQETQYF. The DNA of the CDR3 is TGCAGCGTTGTGGGCGTCAGGGACCAAGAGACCCAGTACTTC.

V is TRBV18 and J is TRBJ2-5; perhaps TRBD1 as D (6 bases). Trimming left V 6 bases short and J 2 bases short, with 16 bases between. Germline CDR1 and CDR2: KGHSH and LQKENI. This CDR3 has 15 amino acids. CDR3 residues: CASSERQVGQETQYF. The CDR3 DNA sequence: TGTGCCAGCTCCGAGAGACAGGTCGGGCAAGAGACCCAGTACTTC.

This sequence joins TRBV14 and TRBJ2-3; 13 positions agree with TRBD2. After removal of 1 base from V and 4 bases from J, the junction contained 5 bases not matched to a gene. Germline loops: CDR1 SGHDN, CDR2 FVKESK. The CDR3 contains 17 residues. The CDR3 here is CASSQGRTSGSADTQYF. The CDR3, as DNA: TGTGCCAGCAGCCAAGGCCGGACTAGCGGGAGCGCAGATACGCAGTATTTT. Drawing the rest from reference TRBV14 and TRBJ2-3, the complete variable domain is EAGVTQFPSHSVIEKGQTVTLRCDPISGHDNLYWYRRVMGKEIKFLLHFVKESKQDESGMPNNRFLAERTGGTYSTLKVQPAELEDSGVYFCASSQGRTSGSADTQYFGPGTRLTVL.

The V and J genes are TRBV7-2 and TRBJ2-1; unclear D gene. Germline V gene data show CDR1 as SGHTA and CDR2 as FQGNSA. The CDR3 covers 14 residues. The germline V and J ends were trimmed by 4 bases and 2 bases, with 9 bases remaining between them. The CDR3 sequence: CASSWAETYNEQFF. CDR3 nucleotide sequence: TGTGCCAGCAGCTGGGCAGAGACCTACAATGAGCAGTTCTTC.

The chain has TRBV5-1 and TRBJ2-7; possible D gene TRBD2, 5 bases. The CDR3 sequence is 15 residues long. V lost 5 bases and J lost 0, with 15 bases in between. Germline V gene data show CDR1 as SGHRS and CDR2 as YFSETQ. CDR3 in DNA: TGCGCCAGCAGTTTCACGGGAATAAGCTCCTACGAGCAGTACTTC. It translates to CASSFTGISSYEQYF.

The chain combines TRBV9 with TRBJ1-2, with D perhaps matching TRBD1 (6 bases). Germline loops: CDR1 SGDLS, CDR2 YYNGEE. The CDR3 has 14 residues. Trimming took off 3 bases at V and 8 bases at J, with 17 bases between the two ends. The CDR3 loop reads CASSGSQGLGGYTF. CDR3 coding DNA: TGTGCCAGCAGCGGGTCACAGGGCCTGGGGGGCTACACCTTC. The entire variable domain, with the rest obtained from reference TRBV9 and TRBJ1-2, is as follows: DSGVTQTPKHLITATGQRVTLRCSPRSGDLSVYWYQQSLDQGLQFLIQYYNGEERAKGNILERFSAQQFPDLHSELNLSSLELGDSALYFCASSGSQGLGGYTFGSGTRLTVV.

DNA of the CDR3: TGTGCCAGCAGTTTACTCAGTGGGGCTAGCGGGCCCTACGAGCAGTACTTC. Its translation is CASSLLSGASGPYEQYF. The chain recombines TRBV27 with TRBJ2-7; 8 bases match TRBD2. After removal of 2 bases from V and 2 bases from J, the junction contained 11 bases not matched to a gene. Germline V gene data show CDR1 as MNHEY and CDR2 as SMNVEV (reference sequence). CDR3 size: 17 residues.